A single T cell receptor beta chain is shown here with its context. With 3 bases clipped from V and 0 bases from J, the junction kept 8 bases outside the gene matches. CDR3 size: 18 residues. Per the germline V gene, CDR1 is SEHNR and CDR2 is FQNEAQ (reference sequence). Using a J-beta primer mix together with a sample-barcoded 5' primer, a second PCR was run for roughly 6 to 11 cycles. Each sample provided no less than 3 million CDR3-containing paired-end reads. TCRdb independently ran MiXCR on the 5' RACE reads; one entry per CDR3 protein. The data contain some 760,000 distinct CDR3 sequences, around 25% of them singletons. The sample belongs to a study of blood T cells in healthy people across ages. These data were likewise used in another study, on T cells of mothers and their children. That study adds: Slightly higher but non-significant overlap marked related mother-child pairs versus unrelated pairs.

The rearrangement uses TRBV7-9 and TRBJ2-5; 12 bases are a match to TRBD2. The sequence was collected from a boy between 5 and 17 years old in good health. Sequenced: blood. This chain's CDR3 is CASSFPRTSGNHQETQYF. The DNA of the CDR3 is TGTGCCAGCAGCTTTCCCCGGACTAGCGGGAACCACCAAGAGACCCAGTACTTC.